This entry is about one T cell receptor (beta chain). Its antigen is still unknown. Base qualities are not at hand, and no much larger clone is one base apart. These data are taken from a study of PD-1 blockade in mismatch repair-deficient tumors (dated by TCRdb to the late 2010s). Describing the broader study: Between September 2013 and late 2016, 75 to 95 consecutive patients with over ten mismatch repair-deficient cancer types, all previously treated and progressing, were enrolled in the trial. Tumor-associated T cell clones were tracked in the peripheral blood of patients responding to PD-1 blockade by deep sequencing of TCR CDR3 regions.

The CDR3 covers 15 residues, taking in both the cysteine and the phenylalanine. Here the CDR3 DNA is all that survives: 45 bases in frame from base 1. CDR1 and CDR2 are drawn from the germline V gene: SGHTA, FQGTGA. V loses 0 bases of germline sequence and J loses 2 bases, and the interval between the two ends is 9 bases. What the research found in general, with its limitations: Tumor-resident clones, often undetectable in blood before treatment, expanded rapidly after pembrolizumab and then contracted, generally before radiologic responses.

For every enrolled patient, mismatch repair deficiency was confirmed by either polymerase chain reaction or immunohistochemistry. TCR sequencing was performed for a few patients who responded to pembrolizumab therapy. Pembrolizumab PD-1 blockade was prospectively tested in advanced mismatch repair-deficient cancers, regardless of tissue of origin, in the phase II trial. Peripheral blood T cell samples were gathered serially, both before PD-1 blockade started and at multiple time points afterward. Blood sampling times were reported as weeks after the first pembrolizumab dose. The library was prepared using the immunoSEQ multiplex PCR assay. TCRdb took over this immuneACCESS table, retaining in-frame rearrangements with V and J assigned. Such tables are incomplete; in checked studies, under half of the missing clones stem from an unresolved V gene, and the remainder is unexplained. Recorded for this sample are around 100,000 clones; more than 60% of them occurred a single time. The ten biggest clones cover 4% to 6% of the sample.

The chain couples TRBV7-3 to TRBJ2-3; tentative D gene TRBD2, with 5 bases matching. The source was peripheral blood, collected 60 weeks after starting pembrolizumab. The receptor was isolated from an adult with mismatch repair-deficient cancer. The DNA sequence follows: TGTGCCAGCAGCTTAACGGGGAGCCCCACAGATACGCAGTATTTT. Translated, it reads CASSLTGSPTDTQYF. Joined to the reference TRBV7-3 and TRBJ2-3 proteins, this CDR3 gives the full variable domain: GAGVSQTPSNKVTEKGKYVELRCDPISGHTALYWYRQSLGQGPEFLIYFQGTGAADDSGLPNDRFFAVRPEGSVSTLKIQRTERGDSAVYLCASSLTGSPTDTQYFGPGTRLTVL.